The clone carrying this T cell receptor beta chain was observed once. The data were obtained in a study of blood T cell repertoires in COVID-19. Study-level background: COVID-19 samples collected from the United States, Italy and Spain covered acute and convalescent phases.

This CDR3 has 10 residues. The germline gives CDR1 DFQATT, CDR2 SNEGSKA (reference sequence). Trimming stripped 7 bases from V and 2 bases from J, with 5 bases between. Generated by immunoSEQ multiplex PCR, the TCRdb table keeps only in-frame clones and is missing some. Among 150,000 to 180,000 clones listed, roughly 71% were seen once. V and J are TRBV20-1 and TRBJ2-5; D not resolved. The sequence came from a woman of 80 years or more with acute or convalescent COVID-19. Sequenced input: peripheral blood. CDR3 sequence reads: CSVLQETQYF. The CDR3 nucleotides are TGCAGTGTTTTACAAGAGACCCAGTACTTC.